Included here is one T cell receptor beta chain sequence, with context. The CDR3 extends over 15 amino acids. The V gene's germline CDR1 is MDHEN and CDR2 SYDVKM. V trimming: 5 bases; J trimming: 6 bases; junction bases outside the gene matches: 11. As originally analysed: From reference gene primer amplification, estimates of nucleated cell counts were derived. Sequenced by immunoSEQ multiplex PCR; TCRdb stores in-frame clones only, minus some. The V and J calls and clone size are taken from that table; D and trimming were inferred from the DNA. The table lists about 210,000 clones, 80% to 90% of them singletons. These data originate in a study of blood T cell repertoires in COVID-19.

The sequencing sample was made of PBMCs or T cells enriched from blood (not recorded which). This receptor was identified in a woman in her 40s with acute COVID-19. This chain uses TRBV28 with TRBJ2-7; 9 positions agree with TRBD1. CDR3 sequence reads: CASSPTGTGSSEQYF. The CDR3 bases are TGTGCCAGCAGTCCCACCGGGACAGGGTCTTCCGAGCAGTACTTC.